A selection of T cell receptor beta chains follows, all from one sample in a study of cytomegalovirus exposure and HLA in healthy donors. Clones were read by immunoSEQ multiplex PCR, and TCRdb kept only the in-frame ones, dropping some. The table has approximately 110,000 clones, 78% seen once; the top ten hold roughly 1.2%. Sequencing was performed on PBMCs. The receptors derive from a man younger than 40 in good health and CMV-seronegative. The CDR3 runs from the conserved cysteine through the conserved F or W. The D gene is left open where the match is weak. Only some rows state a clone size, as once, few, many or a class for expanded clones.

j_call v_call clone_size d_call cdr3_aa cdr3_nt
TRBJ1-3 TRBV29-1 NA NA CSTRPGAGNTIYF TGCAGCACTAGACCAGGGGCTGGAAACACCATATATTTT
TRBJ1-5 TRBV19 NA TRBD1 CASSRRPGTGGEGVQPQHF TGTGCCAGTAGCCGCAGACCCGGGACAGGGGGCGAAGGGGTTCAGCCCCAGCATTTT
TRBJ2-7 TRBV28 NA TRBD2 CASERVGTSGSNEQYF TGTGCCAGCGAACGGGTGGGGACTAGCGGGAGCAACGAGCAGTACTTC
TRBJ2-1 TRBV9 NA TRBD2 CASSPSGRGSYNEQFF TGTGCCAGCAGCCCCTCCGGGAGGGGGTCCTACAATGAGCAGTTCTTC
TRBJ2-3 TRBV19 NA NA CASSNRVDTQYF TGTGCCAGTAGCAACAGGGTAGATACGCAGTATTTT
TRBJ1-4 TRBV6-5 NA NA CASSYSWPTNEKLFF TGTGCCAGCAGTTACTCCTGGCCAACTAATGAAAAACTGTTTTTT
TRBJ1-2 TRBV4-3 NA TRBD1 CASSQLHDRGNYGYTF TGCGCCAGCAGCCAACTTCATGACAGGGGCAACTATGGCTACACCTTC
TRBJ1-1 TRBV5-1 NA NA CASSLGPAGTEAFF TGCGCCAGCAGCCTGGGACCCGCGGGCACTGAAGCTTTCTTT
TRBJ2-7 TRBV10-3 NA NA CAISESTGDYEQYF TGTGCCATCAGTGAGTCCACCGGGGATTACGAGCAGTACTTC
TRBJ2-2 TRBV6-1 NA TRBD2 CASTELAGGRGELFF TGTGCCAGCACGGAATTAGCGGGAGGGCGCGGGGAGCTGTTTTTT
TRBJ2-7 TRBV5-8 NA TRBD2 CASSLLAGGSEQYF TGTGCCAGCAGCTTGTTAGCGGGCGGGTCCGAGCAGTACTTC
TRBJ2-7 TRBV6-5 NA TRBD1 CASRETGFHEQYF TGTGCCAGCAGGGAGACAGGGTTCCACGAGCAGTACTTC
TRBJ2-5 TRBV28 NA NA CASSSWVLARETQYF TGTGCCAGCAGTTCTTGGGTCCTAGCCAGGGAGACCCAGTACTTC
TRBJ2-1 TRBV6-6 once TRBD1 CASSSGTGGGADFF TGTGCCAGCAGTTCCGGGACAGGGGGCGGAGCGGATTTCTTC
TRBJ2-5 TRBV28 NA TRBD1 CASKSGTGGLETQYF TGTGCCAGCAAATCCGGGACAGGGGGCCTTGAGACCCAGTACTTC
TRBJ2-3 TRBV19 NA NA CASSITWTSTDTQYF TGTGCCAGTAGTATTACTTGGACTAGCACAGATACGCAGTATTTT
TRBJ1-4 TRBV10-3 few NA CAISEPDREEKLFF TGTGCCATCAGTGAGCCGGACAGAGAGGAAAAACTGTTTTTT
TRBJ2-3 TRBV9 NA TRBD1 CASSVRQGTTDTQYF TGTGCCAGCAGCGTTAGACAGGGAACCACAGATACGCAGTATTTT
TRBJ2-1 TRBV27 NA NA CASSPSTDGTYNEQFF TGTGCCAGCAGTCCATCAACGGACGGGACCTACAATGAGCAGTTCTTC
TRBJ1-1 TRBV9 NA NA CASSVVHGRVEAFF TGTGCCAGCAGCGTAGTACACGGGAGGGTTGAAGCTTTCTTT
TRBJ1-6 TRBV18 NA NA CASSPPGVFNSPLHF TGTGCCAGCTCACCACCAGGGGTTTTCAATTCACCCCTCCACTTT
TRBJ2-6 TRBV4-3 NA NA CASSQNTGSGANVLTF TGCGCCAGCAGCCAGAACACAGGGTCTGGGGCCAACGTCCTGACTTTC
TRBJ2-2 TRBV11-2 NA TRBD1 CASSSQGAKMSTGELFF TGTGCCAGCAGCTCACAGGGGGCGAAAATGAGCACCGGGGAGCTGTTTTTT
TRBJ2-7 TRBV21-1 NA NA CASSKRDAGENEQYF TGTGCCAGCAGCAAAAGGGATGCGGGGGAGAATGAGCAGTACTTC
TRBJ1-5 TRBV4-1 NA TRBD1 CASSQSTGQGARSNQPQHF TGCGCCAGCAGCCAGTCAACGGGACAGGGGGCTCGTAGCAATCAGCCCCAGCATTTT
TRBJ1-5 TRBV7-2 NA TRBD1 CASSSRQGGQPQHF TGTGCCAGCAGCTCGAGACAGGGGGGTCAGCCCCAGCATTTT
TRBJ1-3 TRBV9 NA TRBD1 CASSATGTGDLSGNTIYF TGTGCCAGCAGCGCGACAGGGACAGGGGATCTCTCTGGAAACACCATATATTTT